This TCR beta chain was sequenced during a study of Ad26.COV2.S vaccination and SARS-CoV-2 variants. General study results and limits: People given the vaccine had a wider spike-specific TCR breadth than placebo recipients did. Breadth, reportedly substantial, characterized the spike-specific CD8+ and CD4+ T cell responses after vaccination. Recipients of either vaccine or placebo displayed similar breadth of non-spike TCRs. Measures of TCR breadth and depth may have fallen short of total T cell responses.

Libraries were prepared by immunoSEQ multiplex PCR; TCRdb keeps only in-frame clonotypes and omits some of them. The data hold approximately 410,000 clones, with about nine tenths observed a single time. Trimming took off 6 bases at V and 8 bases at J, with 13 bases between the two ends. There are 13 residues in the CDR3. Germline V gene data show CDR1 as MGHRA and CDR2 as YSYEKL. Treatment described: some 20 received Ad26.COV2.S at low or high dose, single or two shots; about 5 received placebo; per-sample allocation not given. Collection of the samples took place on day 63 after the first injection of vaccine or placebo. With respect to this clone: No antigen is known for it.

The sequence derives from a person aged 18-65 years who received the Ad26.COV2.S COVID-19 vaccine or a placebo. This chain uses TRBV4-1 with TRBJ1-4; D is uncertain. Sequences were derived from peripheral blood, sampled in a trial of Ad26.COV2.S vaccine versus placebo. In nucleotides, the CDR3 is TGCGCCAGCAGTTGGGCCGCGGGGGAAAAACTGTTTTTT. Translated, it gives CASSWAAGEKLFF.